Sequencing of this T cell receptor (beta chain) was carried out in a study of cytomegalovirus exposure and HLA in healthy donors. Background on the study: About 80 million unique TCRs, all from HLA-typed donors, were included in an early release of the data. Study-wide points: Productive rates of about 90% or about 30% were seen for most TCR beta V segments in an earlier analysis. When analyzed later, a missense DCLRE1C variant was found to be linked to TCR beta V- and J-gene trimming.

In regard to this clone: What it recognizes is unknown.

The PCR ran on 60 Vbeta and 13 Jbeta primers. The table came from immunoSEQ multiplex PCR; TCRdb's copy has only in-frame clones and leaves some out. The table has about 240,000 clones, 82% seen once. V was pared by 3 bases and J by 1 base, with 15 bases between. The CDR3 totals 15 residues. Germline V gene data show CDR1 as GTSNPN and CDR2 as SVGIG (reference sequence). Sequencing was carried out using PBMCs. This chain uses TRBV30 with TRBJ1-1; D call uncertain. This TCR derives from a woman between 40 and 50 years old in good health and CMV-seropositive. The CDR3 is CAWSHLRHTNTEAFF. The CDR3 DNA reads TGTGCCTGGAGCCACCTGAGACACACGAACACTGAAGCTTTCTTT.